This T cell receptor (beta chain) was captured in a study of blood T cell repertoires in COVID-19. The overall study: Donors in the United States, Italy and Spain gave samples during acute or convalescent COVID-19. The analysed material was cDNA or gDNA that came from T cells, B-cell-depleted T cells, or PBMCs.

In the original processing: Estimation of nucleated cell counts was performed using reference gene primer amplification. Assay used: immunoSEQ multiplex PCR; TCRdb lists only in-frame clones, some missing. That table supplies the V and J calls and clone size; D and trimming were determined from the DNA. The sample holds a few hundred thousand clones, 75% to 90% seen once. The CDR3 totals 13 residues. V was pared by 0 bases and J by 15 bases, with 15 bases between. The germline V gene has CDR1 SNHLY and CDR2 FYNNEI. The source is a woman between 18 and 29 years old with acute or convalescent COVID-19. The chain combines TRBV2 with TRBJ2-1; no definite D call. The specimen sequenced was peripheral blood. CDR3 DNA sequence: TGTGCCAGCAGTGAAGCGCATGGGTCGCGGCTGTTCTTC. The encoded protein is CASSEAHGSRLFF. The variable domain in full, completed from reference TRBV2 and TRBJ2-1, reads EPEVTQTPSHQVTQMGQEVILRCVPISNHLYFYWYRQILGQKVEFLVSFYNNEISEKSEIFDDQFSVERPDGSNFTLKIRSTKLEDSAMYFCASSEAHGSRLFFGPGTRLTVL.